This T cell receptor beta chain was captured by sequencing in a study of CD8+ T cells in alopecia areata. The sample holds one count of this clone. Germline CDR1 reads SEHNR; CDR2 reads FQNEAQ (reference sequence). V was pared by 3 bases and J by 6 bases, with 8 bases between. The CDR3 contains 12 residues. After isolation, RNA underwent reverse transcription to generate cDNA as the sequencing template. Measured with immunoSEQ multiplex PCR; TCRdb has only the in-frame clones, and not every one. The sample comprises 140,000 or so clones, approximately 65% of which are singletons, and about 40% rests with the top ten.

The specimen sequenced was CD8+ T cells sorted from blood. This rearrangement joins TRBV7-9 to TRBJ1-2; D might be TRBD1 (5 bases). The source is a human donor in good health. The CDR3 protein is CASSFGGDGYTF. The CDR3 nucleotides are TGTGCCAGCAGCTTTGGGGGGGATGGCTACACCTTC. Filled out from reference TRBV7-9 and TRBJ1-2, the complete variable domain reads DTGVSQNPRHKITKRGQNVTFRCDPISEHNRLYWYRQTLGQGPEFLTYFQNEAQLEKSRLLSDRFSAERPKGSFSTLEIQRTEQGDSAMYLCASSFGGDGYTFGSGTRLTVV.